This T cell receptor beta chain was sequenced in a study of T cell repertoires in cytomegalovirus infection. With regard to this clonotype: What it binds is not known.

TCRdb analysed the reads with MiXCR anew, one entry per CDR3 protein. This repertoire shows 310,000 or so distinct CDR3 sequences, 25% found once; its top ten account for roughly 13%. This receptor was taken from a human donor in good health (CMV status not recorded). Some clones in this sample may be carry-over from other donors' samples. Specimen: cultured PBMCs, collected from culture after CMV antigen stimulation.

CDR3 residues: CSARIGDFFNEQFF. The CDR3 DNA reads as TGCAGTGCTAGAATTGGGGACTTTTTCAATGAGCAGTTCTTC. The chain links TRBV20-1 to TRBJ2-1; a possible D gene is TRBD2 (6 bases). This CDR3 spans 14 amino acids. V was shortened by 2 bases and J by 6 bases, with 14 bases between the two germline ends. Germline values: CDR1 DFQATT, CDR2 SNEGSKA (reference sequence).